A single T cell receptor (beta chain) is shown here with its context. Its specificity is not known. Trimming stripped 5 bases from V and 1 base from J, with 8 bases between. The germline CDR1 and CDR2 sequences are WSHSY and SAAADI. This CDR3 has 13 amino acids. This sample was taken from a study of shared clonotypes between healthy human individuals. General observations from the study: Shared clonotypes across all four donors exceeded non-shared ones in generation probability.

The genomic DNA of each subset was split evenly across several immunoSEQ plates. TCRdb's table, derived via immunoSEQ multiplex PCR, lists solely in-frame clones and lacks some. The data hold approximately 2.4 million clones, with around 95% observed a single time. The chain has TRBV10-2 and TRBJ1-1; no firm D call. The TCR comes from a man aged 18 to 29 in good health. The sequencing sample was made of naive CD4+ T cells sorted from blood. Subset meaning: CD45RA+ positively selected. This chain's CDR3 is CASSRWRNTEAFF. The DNA of the CDR3 is TGCGCCAGCAGTCGCTGGAGGAACACTGAAGCTTTCTTT.